The 25 T cell receptor beta chains below were found in one sample sequenced in a study of spatial heterogeneity in lung cancer. General study points: The number of expanded tumor alpha and beta chains correlated with mutation number.

Time point defined: sample taken at primary tumor resection. Their specific antigens are unknown. MiXCR, applied by TCRdb to the 5' RACE reads, yields one record per CDR3 protein. The repertoire holds under 15,000 distinct CDR3 sequences, around 5.6% seen once, with over 8.5% in the top ten. Sequenced material: lung tumor tissue, taken at surgery. The receptors come from a female donor with early-stage non-small cell lung cancer.

The table lists this clonotype with many counts. The V call is TRBV29-1, the J call TRBJ2-5, with D perhaps assigned TRBD1 or TRBD2 (6 bases each). Per the germline V gene, CDR1 is SQVTM and CDR2 is ANQGSEA. The V end was cut by 4 bases, the J end by 0 bases, with 9 bases between. The CDR3 is 13 amino acids. The CDR3 here is CSVARGHQETQYF. The CDR3 coding sequence is TGCAGCGTTGCCCGGGGGCACCAAGAGACCCAGTACTTC.

This clonotype was detected many times. V gene TRBV20-1 combines with J gene TRBJ2-1; 8 positions match TRBD1. Germline trimming cut 5 bases from V and 14 bases from J; bases unmatched to any gene: 8. The CDR3 spans 11 residues. The germline CDR1 and CDR2 sequences are DFQATT and SNEGSKA (reference sequence). The CDR3 DNA is TGCAGTGCTCCCCGTAGGGGACAGGAGTTCTTC. Translated: CSAPRRGQEFF.

This clonotype was seen ten or more times. This sequence joins TRBV5-1 and TRBJ1-5; the match to TRBD1 covers 8 bases. J was trimmed by 4 bases and V by 1 base; bases with no gene match: 4. The CDR3 is 15 residues long. Germline-derived CDR1 and CDR2 are SGHRS and YFSETQ. CDR3 coding DNA: TGCGCCAGCAGCTTGACCACAGGGGGAAATCAGCCCCAGCATTTT. It translates to CASSLTTGGNQPQHF.

In this sample, this clonotype turned up many times. The chain links TRBV12-5 to TRBJ2-7; D is unclear. The germline CDR1 and CDR2 sequences are LGHNT and FRNRAP. V lost 5 bases to trimming and J lost 2 bases, with 7 bases between them. The CDR3 totals 12 residues. The CDR3 reads CASGPLAYEQYF. The DNA for the CDR3 is TGTGCTAGTGGTCCGCTCGCCTACGAGCAGTACTTC.

In its sample, this clonotype was seen many times. The chain employs TRBV7-2 and TRBJ2-7; 9 bases align to TRBD1. CDR3 length: 14 residues. The V gene end was trimmed by 7 bases and the J gene end by 7 bases; junction bases not matched to a gene: 11. The germline gives CDR1 SGHTA, CDR2 FQGNSA. The CDR3 DNA is TGTGCCAGCACCTCCGGGACAGGGACCTTTGAGCAGTACTTC. Protein sequence: CASTSGTGTFEQYF.

The chain uses TRBV4-1 and TRBJ2-2; no firm D call. Between the trimmed V and J ends, which lost 2 bases and 8 bases, there was a span of 6 bases. Germline lookup yields CDR1 MGHRA and CDR2 YSYEKL. The CDR3 sequence is 12 residues long. This CDR3 reads CASSQKRGELFF. The CDR3 coding sequence is TGCGCCAGCAGCCAAAAACGGGGGGAGCTGTTTTTT.

This clonotype showed up many times. The rearrangement uses TRBV5-1 and TRBJ2-7; TRBD2 agrees at 14 bases. Germline V CDR1 and CDR2: SGHRS, YFSETQ. The CDR3 sequence is 18 residues long. Trimming cost V 3 bases and J 0 bases; bases outside gene matches: 8. As DNA, the CDR3 is TGCGCCAGCAGCTCCGGGACTAGCGGGGGCCTACCCTCCTACGAGCAGTACTTC. Its protein is CASSSGTSGGLPSYEQYF. Full variable domain (rest looked up from reference TRBV5-1 and TRBJ2-7): KAGVTQTPRYLIKTRGQQVTLSCSPISGHRSVSWYQQTPGQGLQFLFEYFSETQRNKGNFPGRFSGRQFSNSRSEMNVSTLELGDSALYLCASSSGTSGGLPSYEQYFGPGTRLTVT.

In this sample, this clonotype turned up many times. The V and J genes are TRBV29-1 and TRBJ1-1, with 7 bases aligning to TRBD1. The length of the CDR3 is 14 residues. The V gene's germline CDR1 is SQVTM and CDR2 ANQGSEA. J gave up 1 base and V 8 bases, and 10 bases lay outside the gene matches. CDR3 coding DNA: TGCAGCCCAGACTCTCGACAGGGGAACACTGAAGCTTTCTTT. Translating gives CSPDSRQGNTEAFF.

Sample share makes this clonotype medium-sized (0.01 to 0.1%). The rearrangement joins TRBV16 to TRBJ1-5; TRBD1 is a possible D gene (5 bases). The V and J ends lost 4 bases and 4 bases respectively, with 8 bases between them. The CDR3 is 13 residues long. Germline V gene sequence: CDR1 KGHSY, CDR2 FQNENV. The CDR3 DNA sequence: TGTGCCAGCAGCCCACAGGAAAATCAGCCCCAGCATTTT. Residues: CASSPQENQPQHF. Drawing the rest from reference TRBV16 and TRBJ1-5, the complete variable domain is GEEVAQTPKHLVRGEGQKAKLYCAPIKGHSYVFWYQQVLKNEFKFLISFQNENVFDETGMPKERFSAKCLPNSPCSLEIQATKLEDSAVYFCASSPQENQPQHFGDGTRLSIL.

Many counts were recorded for this clonotype. J is TRBJ2-3 and V is TRBV7-9, with D perhaps TRBD1 (6 bases). Germline-derived CDR1 and CDR2 are SEHNR and FQNEAQ (reference sequence). Trimming left V 4 bases short and J 2 bases short, with 10 bases between. CDR3 length: 14 residues. In DNA form, the CDR3 reads TGTGCCAGCAGCTCGGCAGGGGCCACAGATACGCAGTATTTT. Protein sequence: CASSSAGATDTQYF.

Ten or more counts support this clonotype. The rearrangement links TRBV15 to TRBJ2-7, with D uncertain. V was cut by 0 bases and J by 9 bases, with 15 bases left in between. CDR3 size: 14 residues. Germline CDR1 LNHNV, CDR2 YYDKDF (reference sequence). The CDR3 spells CATSREDALSGQYF. The CDR3 DNA reads TGTGCCACCAGCAGAGAGGACGCGTTATCCGGGCAGTACTTC.

Many counts were recorded for this clonotype. This sequence joins TRBV7-9 and TRBJ1-5, with a tentative D call TRBD1 (5 bases). There are 15 residues in the CDR3. Trimming took off 3 bases at V and 4 bases at J, with 13 bases between the two ends. Germline V lookup: CDR1 SEHNR, CDR2 FQNEAQ (reference sequence). Here the CDR3 DNA reads TGTGCCAGCAGCTTGGGGGAGGGCGTAAATCAGCCCCAGCATTTT. It translates to CASSLGEGVNQPQHF.

This clonotype was counted at least ten times. This chain links TRBV28 with TRBJ1-1; 8 nucleotides align to TRBD1. Trimming cost V 3 bases and J 2 bases; bases outside gene matches: 5. The CDR3 is 15 residues long. Germline V gene data show CDR1 as MDHEN and CDR2 as SYDVKM. CDR3 nucleotides: TGTGCCAGCAGTTTCAGGGGGCGCATAAACACTGAAGCTTTCTTT. Its protein is CASSFRGRINTEAFF.

This clonotype was detected many times. The gene calls are TRBV18 and TRBJ1-5; the D is unclear. V was trimmed by 0 bases and J by 6 bases, leaving 15 bases between them. The CDR3 is 16 residues long. Germline CDR1 reads KGHSH; CDR2 reads LQKENI. CDR3 nucleotide sequence: TGTGCCAGCTCACCACCGTCCGGGGATTGGAGTCAGCCCCAGCATTTT. Protein product: CASSPPSGDWSQPQHF.

This clonotype was recorded many times. The genes are TRBV4-1 and TRBJ2-3, with D hard to call. Germline assignment: CDR1 MGHRA and CDR2 YSYEKL. V dropped 0 bases and J dropped 6 bases, with 7 bases sitting between them. The CDR3 consists of 13 residues. The CDR3 region is CASSQERTDTQYF. The DNA for the CDR3 is TGCGCCAGCAGCCAAGAACGAACCGATACGCAGTATTTT.

This clonotype was counted ten times or more. The chain employs TRBV7-2 and TRBJ1-5, with no clear D. The V end lost 5 bases, the J end lost 2 bases, and 13 bases lay between the germline ends. The CDR3 runs 15 residues. Germline V gene sequence: CDR1 SGHTA, CDR2 FQGNSA. CDR3 DNA sequence: TGTGCCAGCAGCCAAGAGCCCGGGGGCAATCAGCCCCAGCATTTT. Protein: CASSQEPGGNQPQHF.

This clonotype appeared many times. The chain employs TRBV5-1 and TRBJ2-3; 11 bases are a match to TRBD2. This CDR3 contains 18 residues. V was clipped by 7 bases and J by 2 bases; unmatched bases: 15. Germline-derived CDR1 and CDR2 are SGHRS and YFSETQ. CDR3 sequence (DNA): TGCGCCAGCCGCCTAGGTCAAAGACTAGCGGGGCCCACAGATACGCAGTATTTT. This gives the protein CASRLGQRLAGPTDTQYF.

This clonotype was seen repeatedly, ten times or more. The chain employs TRBV9 and TRBJ2-1; no clear D. The CDR3 has 14 amino acids. Trimming took off 4 bases at V and 7 bases at J, with 15 bases between the two ends. Germline CDR1 SGDLS, CDR2 YYNGEE. The CDR3 nucleotides are TGTGCCAGCAGCACCGTAGCCTCCATGAATGAGCAGTTCTTC. Amino acids: CASSTVASMNEQFF.

This clonotype was seen at least ten times. This chain joins TRBV9 and TRBJ2-2; D perhaps matches TRBD2 (5 bases). Germline-derived CDR1 and CDR2 are SGDLS and YYNGEE. The germline V and J ends were trimmed by 2 bases and 5 bases, with 16 bases remaining between them. This CDR3 has 16 residues. In nucleotides, the CDR3 is TGTGCCAGCAGCGTTTGGGAAAGTCCGGGAACCGGGGAGCTGTTTTTT. Protein: CASSVWESPGTGELFF. Full variable domain (remainder filled in from reference TRBV9 and TRBJ2-2): DSGVTQTPKHLITATGQRVTLRCSPRSGDLSVYWYQQSLDQGLQFLIQYYNGEERAKGNILERFSAQQFPDLHSELNLSSLELGDSALYFCASSVWESPGTGELFFGEGSRLTVL.

This clonotype was found many times. The V and J genes are TRBV7-3 and TRBJ1-5; D remains unclear. This CDR3 is 17 amino acids long. Germline loops: CDR1 SGHTA, CDR2 FQGTGA. V lost 5 bases to trimming and J lost 0 bases, with 17 bases between them. Written as DNA, the CDR3 is TGTGCCAGCAGCCCCCCCGTCGGTCCTGTTAGCAATCAGCCCCAGCATTTT. Its translation is CASSPPVGPVSNQPQHF.

This clonotype was observed at least ten times. V usage is TRBV6-5 and J usage is TRBJ1-2, with D maybe TRBD1 (5 bases). The germline V gene has CDR1 MNHEY and CDR2 SVGAGI. V shed 4 bases and J shed 3 bases, with 9 bases lying between them. The CDR3 sequence is 13 residues long. In DNA form, the CDR3 reads TGTGCCAGCAGTTCCGGGGGTTACTATGGCTACACCTTC. This gives the protein CASSSGGYYGYTF.

This clonotype has a count of ten or more. J is TRBJ1-1 and V is TRBV10-3; D unresolved. CDR1 is ENHRY, CDR2 SYGVKD, per germline. Trimming pared 2 bases from V and 11 bases from J, leaving 12 bases between. The CDR3 runs to 12 residues. In nucleotides, the CDR3 is TGTGCCATCAGTGAGGGCCGGCGGGAGGCTTTCTTT. Translation gives CAISEGRREAFF.

Many counts were recorded for this clonotype. The gene calls are TRBV10-2 and TRBJ2-1, with D possibly being TRBD2 (7 bases). Trimming removed 6 bases from V and 13 bases from J, with 13 bases in between. In germline, CDR1 is WSHSY, CDR2 SAAADI. The CDR3 loop spans 11 amino acids. The CDR3 reads CASSRGAEQFF. CDR3 nucleotides: TGCGCCAGCAGCCGGGGGGCTGAACAGTTCTTC.

Notes on this clonotype: This could be a read error, since a much larger clone is one nucleotide away. The conserved phenylalanine or tryptophan is not found at the CDR3 terminus, so this likely reflects a read error. It is unclear where the CDR3 begins or ends on the DNA, so no DNA is shown, and the CDR3 is as TCRdb lists it. V and J are TRBV7-8 and TRBJ1-6. The CDR3 has 8 amino acids, counting both end residues. Per germline, CDR1 SGHVS and CDR2 FQNEAQ. The CDR3 loop is CAGSLGSL.

This clonotype has at least ten counts. This chain joins TRBV6-1 and TRBJ1-5, with 8 bases identical to TRBD1. V shed 6 bases and J 4 bases; nucleotides not matched to a gene: 14. CDR3 length: 17 amino acids. Germline values: CDR1 MNHNS, CDR2 SASEGT. As DNA, the CDR3 is TGTGCCAGCAGCCCACTGACCACAGGGGGAAGGAATCAGCCCCAGCATTTT. Its protein product is CASSPLTTGGRNQPQHF.